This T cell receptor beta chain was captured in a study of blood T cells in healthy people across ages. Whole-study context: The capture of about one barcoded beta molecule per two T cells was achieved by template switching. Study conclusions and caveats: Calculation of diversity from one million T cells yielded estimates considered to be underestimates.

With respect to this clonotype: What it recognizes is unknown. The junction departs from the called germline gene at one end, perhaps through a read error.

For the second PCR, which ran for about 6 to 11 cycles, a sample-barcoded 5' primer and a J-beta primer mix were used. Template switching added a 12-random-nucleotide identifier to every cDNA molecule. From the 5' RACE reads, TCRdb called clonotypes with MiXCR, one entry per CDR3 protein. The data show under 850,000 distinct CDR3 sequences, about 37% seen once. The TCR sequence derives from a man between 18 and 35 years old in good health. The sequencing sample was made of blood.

The CDR3 DNA is TGTACCAGCAGTTACTCACTGGGCAGGGGCGACATTCAGTACTTC. It yields the protein CTSSYSLGRGDIQYF. The chain is built from TRBV6-6 and TRBJ2-5, with D possibly matching TRBD1 (6 bases). The J call may not be correct, given that the DNA end is closer to TRBJ2-4. Per germline, CDR1 MNHNY and CDR2 SVGAGI (reference sequence). CDR3 length equals 15 residues.